This is a list of T cell receptor beta chains from one sample in a study of radiotherapy plus CTLA-4 blockade in lung cancer. Using immunoSEQ multiplex PCR, the repertoire was profiled, and TCRdb retains in-frame clones only, with some absent. The sample has about 98,000 clones, 82% seen once. Here the sequenced sample was peripheral blood, taken from a patient treated with radiotherapy plus ipilimumab. These receptor sequences come from a human donor with non-small cell lung cancer who had a partial response to radiotherapy plus ipilimumab. The CDR3 runs from the conserved cysteine through the conserved F or W. The D gene is left open where the match is weak. Only part of the rows carry a size: once, few, many, or a class if the clone is expanded.

NA,TRBD1,TRBJ1-2,TRBV9,TGTGCCAGCAGCCAAGGACAGGGGAACTATGGCTACACCTTC,CASSQGQGNYGYTF
NA,NA,TRBJ1-1,TRBV7-9,TGTGCCAGCAGCCGACAGGAGAACACTGAAGCTTTCTTT,CASSRQENTEAFF
few,NA,TRBJ1-5,TRBV2,TGTGCCAGCAGTGAAGCGCATGGCCGACTGAGCAATCAGCCCCAGCATTTT,CASSEAHGRLSNQPQHF
NA,TRBD1,TRBJ1-5,TRBV28,TGTGCCAGCAGTTTAATAGGACAGGGGAGCAATCAGCCCCAGCATTTT,CASSLIGQGSNQPQHF
NA,NA,TRBJ2-7,TRBV27,TGTGCCACCACAGTTTATCAGAACGAGCAGTACTTC,CATTVYQNEQYF
NA,NA,TRBJ2-7,TRBV18,TGTGCCAGCTCAAACTCGGGGGACGAGCAGTACTTC,CASSNSGDEQYF
few,NA,TRBJ1-1,TRBV2,TGTGCCAGCAGTCCTTACAGGGAGAGTGAAGCTTTCTTT,CASSPYRESEAFF
NA,NA,TRBJ2-1,TRBV29-1,TGCAGCGTCGACAGGCGCTCCTACAATGAGCAGTTCTTC,CSVDRRSYNEQFF
NA,TRBD2,TRBJ2-3,TRBV7-9,TGTGCCAGCAGCTGGACTAGCACGACAGATACGCAGTATTTT,CASSWTSTTDTQYF
NA,NA,TRBJ1-5,TRBV10-2,TGCGCCAGCAGTGCCGACAGGAATCAGCCCCAGCATTTT,CASSADRNQPQHF
NA,NA,TRBJ2-4,TRBV29-1,TGCAGCGTTGAAGGGACAGCTAAAAACATTCAGTACTTC,CSVEGTAKNIQYF
once,TRBD2,TRBJ2-2,TRBV2,TGTGCCAGCACTGAAGGTCCGTTAGCGGGAGGGCCCCACACCGGGGAGCTGTTTTTT,CASTEGPLAGGPHTGELFF
NA,NA,TRBJ1-5,TRBV5-4,TGTGCCAGCAGCTTTGGCAGCAATCAGCCCCAGCATTTT,CASSFGSNQPQHF
NA,TRBD2,TRBJ2-7,TRBV5-4,TGTGCCAGCAGCTACGGGACTAGCGGGGCCTACGAGCAGTACTTC,CASSYGTSGAYEQYF
NA,NA,TRBJ1-1,TRBV28,TGTGCCAGCAGTCTACAGGAGACTGAAGCTTTCTTT,CASSLQETEAFF